The clone carrying this T cell receptor beta chain came up many times. Its antigen is not identified. V lost 4 bases to trimming and J lost 0 bases, with 7 bases between them. The CDR3 is 14 residues long. Germline V gene data show CDR1 as MGHRA and CDR2 as YSYEKL. TCRdb reanalysed the 5' RACE reads using MiXCR and keeps one entry per CDR3 protein. The top ten clones hold just under 5% of a sample with some 87,000 distinct CDR3 sequences, roughly 13% of them seen once. The entry originates in a study of neurological immune-mediated disorders. Time point of the sample: longitudinal time-point 2. From 2 million PBMCs stored at -80 C, the unsorted libraries were generated. Study-level results: The highest TCR clonal expansion occurred in HTLV-1-associated myelopathy; multiple sclerosis fell below healthy controls.

V usage is TRBV4-1 and J usage is TRBJ1-5; D gene unclear. Input material: PBMCs. This TCR derives from a female donor with HTLV-1-associated myelopathy (HAM/TSP). CDR3 nucleotides: TGCGCCAGCAGCCTTCAGCCTAGCAATCAGCCCCAGCATTTT. It translates to CASSLQPSNQPQHF.